Listed below are T cell receptor beta chains from one sample, sequenced in a study of beta chain features in type 1 diabetes. Profiled with immunoSEQ multiplex PCR; TCRdb holds only in-frame clones, not every one. This table has about 660,000 clones, about 14% appearing once. Sequenced material: naive CD4+ T cells from blood. Receptors were obtained from a man aged 18 to 30 with type 1 diabetes. CDR3s include the opening cysteine and the closing phenylalanine or tryptophan. A D gene is named only where the DNA matches it firmly. Clone sizes are given selectively: once, few, many, or a class where the clone is expanded.

j_call: TRBJ2-5; v_call: TRBV30; d_call: -; clone_size: few; cdr3_nt: TGTGCCTGGACCCAACAAGCGGGTAGAAAGACCCAGTACTTC; cdr3_aa: CAWTQQAGRKTQYF
j_call: TRBJ1-2; v_call: TRBV18; d_call: -; clone_size: -; cdr3_nt: TGTGCCAGCTCACCAGGGTATCAGGCTGGCTACACCTTC; cdr3_aa: CASSPGYQAGYTF
j_call: TRBJ1-2; v_call: TRBV28; d_call: -; clone_size: few; cdr3_nt: TGTGCCAGCAGTTCCACGGTGGGCTACACCTTC; cdr3_aa: CASSSTVGYTF
j_call: TRBJ1-5; v_call: TRBV2; d_call: -; clone_size: -; cdr3_nt: TGTGCCAGCAGTGTGGGGCAGCCCCAGCATTTT; cdr3_aa: CASSVGQPQHF
j_call: TRBJ2-7; v_call: TRBV2; d_call: TRBD2; clone_size: -; cdr3_nt: TGTGCCAGCAATACGGGGGGCGAGCAGTACTTC; cdr3_aa: CASNTGGEQYF
j_call: TRBJ1-2; v_call: TRBV28; d_call: -; clone_size: few; cdr3_nt: TGTGCCAGCCGGCATTCCCCGACCGGCGGCTACACCTTC; cdr3_aa: CASRHSPTGGYTF
j_call: TRBJ2-3; v_call: TRBV29-1; d_call: -; clone_size: few; cdr3_nt: TGCAGCGTTGACTCCGGGACACCTACTACAGATACGCAGTATTTT; cdr3_aa: CSVDSGTPTTDTQYF
j_call: TRBJ2-5; v_call: TRBV5-4; d_call: TRBD1; clone_size: few; cdr3_nt: TGTGCCAGCACCACCAAAGGGGGCGGGGAGACCCAGTACTTC; cdr3_aa: CASTTKGGGETQYF
j_call: TRBJ2-1; v_call: TRBV28; d_call: TRBD2; clone_size: few; cdr3_nt: TGTGCCAGCAGTTTTAGCGGGGGGCCCCGGAATGAGCAGTTCTTC; cdr3_aa: CASSFSGGPRNEQFF
j_call: TRBJ1-1; v_call: TRBV2; d_call: -; clone_size: once; cdr3_nt: TGTGCCAGCAGTGAGGATGTGGTAGGGCATGAAGCTTTCTTT; cdr3_aa: CASSEDVVGHEAFF
j_call: TRBJ2-3; v_call: TRBV6-6; d_call: -; clone_size: few; cdr3_nt: TGTGCCAGCACCCACAGCGAGGGTAGCACAGATACGCAGTATTTT; cdr3_aa: CASTHSEGSTDTQYF
j_call: TRBJ2-1; v_call: TRBV7-9; d_call: -; clone_size: few; cdr3_nt: TGTGCCAGCAGCCTCCCTAGGTTTAGCAATGAGCAGTTCTTC; cdr3_aa: CASSLPRFSNEQFF
j_call: TRBJ2-3; v_call: TRBV5-4; d_call: TRBD2; clone_size: -; cdr3_nt: TGTGCCACCACTGTAGCGGGGACCTACACAGATACGCAGTATTTT; cdr3_aa: CATTVAGTYTDTQYF
j_call: TRBJ2-7; v_call: TRBV5-4; d_call: TRBD1; clone_size: few; cdr3_nt: TGTGCCAGCAGCATCCCGGGACAGGGGGCATACGAGCAGTACTTC; cdr3_aa: CASSIPGQGAYEQYF
j_call: TRBJ1-2; v_call: TRBV30; d_call: -; clone_size: -; cdr3_nt: TGTGCCTGGAGGGACCGACAGGTTAACTATGGCTACACCTTC; cdr3_aa: CAWRDRQVNYGYTF
j_call: TRBJ2-7; v_call: TRBV18; d_call: -; clone_size: few; cdr3_nt: TGTGCCAGCTCACCGGACCTCTACGAGCAGTACTTC; cdr3_aa: CASSPDLYEQYF
j_call: TRBJ2-3; v_call: TRBV7-2; d_call: -; clone_size: few; cdr3_nt: TGTGCCAGCAGCTTTCTAGCGCTCACAGATACGCAGTATTTT; cdr3_aa: CASSFLALTDTQYF
j_call: TRBJ1-2; v_call: TRBV7-6; d_call: -; clone_size: -; cdr3_nt: TGTGCCAGCAGCCTATCGGGGGCTTCGGGTGGCTACACCTTC; cdr3_aa: CASSLSGASGGYTF
j_call: TRBJ2-1; v_call: TRBV5-4; d_call: -; clone_size: -; cdr3_nt: TGTGCCAGCAGCTTGGAACAGGGCTACAATGAGCAGTTCTTC; cdr3_aa: CASSLEQGYNEQFF
j_call: TRBJ1-5; v_call: TRBV6-1; d_call: -; clone_size: -; cdr3_nt: TGTGCCAGCAGTGAAGCGCTTAACAGGGAGGATCAGCCCCAGCATTTT; cdr3_aa: CASSEALNREDQPQHF
j_call: TRBJ2-3; v_call: TRBV5-6; d_call: TRBD1; clone_size: -; cdr3_nt: TGTGCCAGCAGCTTATCGGGACAGGGTACAGATACGCAGTATTTT; cdr3_aa: CASSLSGQGTDTQYF
j_call: TRBJ2-7; v_call: TRBV18; d_call: -; clone_size: -; cdr3_nt: TGTGCCAGCTCACCGGCTCGATACGAGCAGTACTTC; cdr3_aa: CASSPARYEQYF
j_call: TRBJ1-2; v_call: TRBV30; d_call: -; clone_size: -; cdr3_nt: TGTGCCTGGAGTGTAAGGGAGAACTATGGCTACACCTTC; cdr3_aa: CAWSVRENYGYTF
j_call: TRBJ1-5; v_call: TRBV30; d_call: -; clone_size: few; cdr3_nt: TGTGCCTGGAGTACCGCATACAATCAGCCCCAGCATTTT; cdr3_aa: CAWSTAYNQPQHF
j_call: TRBJ1-6; v_call: TRBV11-2; d_call: -; clone_size: few; cdr3_nt: TGTGCCAGCAGACCCCGGGGGGTTTGGTCACCCCTCCACTTT; cdr3_aa: CASRPRGVWSPLHF
j_call: TRBJ1-1; v_call: TRBV7-9; d_call: -; clone_size: few; cdr3_nt: TGTGCCAGCAGTCGGAGGGACGGGAACACTGAAGCTTTCTTT; cdr3_aa: CASSRRDGNTEAFF
j_call: TRBJ2-5; v_call: TRBV7-9; d_call: TRBD2; clone_size: few; cdr3_nt: TGTGCCAGCAGCTCAGACAGCGGGGGGGCCGAGGAGACCCAGTACTTC; cdr3_aa: CASSSDSGGAEETQYF
j_call: TRBJ2-3; v_call: TRBV5-4; d_call: -; clone_size: -; cdr3_nt: TGTGCCAGCAGCCTAGATCCTAATACGCAGTATTTT; cdr3_aa: CASSLDPNTQYF
j_call: TRBJ1-4; v_call: TRBV9; d_call: -; clone_size: -; cdr3_nt: TGTGCCAGCAGCCTACCTCAGGGAGGGGGTAATGAAAAACTGTTTTTT; cdr3_aa: CASSLPQGGGNEKLFF
j_call: TRBJ2-5; v_call: TRBV21-1; d_call: -; clone_size: few; cdr3_nt: TGTGCCAGCACCCTAGCGGGGGCGTACCAAGAGACCCAGTACTTC; cdr3_aa: CASTLAGAYQETQYF
j_call: TRBJ1-5; v_call: TRBV4-2; d_call: TRBD1; clone_size: few; cdr3_nt: TGTGCCAGCAGCCCGACAGGGATCAGTAGCAATCAGCCCCAGCATTTT; cdr3_aa: CASSPTGISSNQPQHF
j_call: TRBJ2-2; v_call: TRBV27; d_call: TRBD2; clone_size: few; cdr3_nt: TGTGCCAGCAGTCCTTCCGGGACTAGCGGGAGGTACGGGGAGCTGTTTTTT; cdr3_aa: CASSPSGTSGRYGELFF
j_call: TRBJ1-6; v_call: TRBV4-2; d_call: TRBD1; clone_size: -; cdr3_nt: TGTGCCAGCAGCCAAGATCCGGGGACAGAAAATTCACCCCTCCACTTT; cdr3_aa: CASSQDPGTENSPLHF
j_call: TRBJ2-5; v_call: TRBV9; d_call: -; clone_size: -; cdr3_nt: TGTGCCAGCAGCGTAGGGAGGGACAAGACCCAGTACTTC; cdr3_aa: CASSVGRDKTQYF
j_call: TRBJ2-7; v_call: TRBV6-5; d_call: -; clone_size: -; cdr3_nt: TGTGCCAGCACCCAAATAGGCAACCCCGAGCAGTACTTC; cdr3_aa: CASTQIGNPEQYF
j_call: TRBJ2-1; v_call: TRBV2; d_call: -; clone_size: few; cdr3_nt: TGTGCCAGCAGTGGTGGAACTATTAGTAGTGAGCAGTTCTTC; cdr3_aa: CASSGGTISSEQFF
j_call: TRBJ2-2; v_call: TRBV7-2; d_call: TRBD2; clone_size: -; cdr3_nt: TGTGCCAGCAGCTTAGTTCGGGATCTAGCGGCCGGGGAGCTGTTTTTT; cdr3_aa: CASSLVRDLAAGELFF
j_call: TRBJ1-2; v_call: TRBV29-1; d_call: TRBD1; clone_size: -; cdr3_nt: TGCAGCGTTGAGCAGGGGGCGCACAAATATGGCTACACCTTC; cdr3_aa: CSVEQGAHKYGYTF
j_call: TRBJ1-1; v_call: TRBV23-1; d_call: TRBD1; clone_size: few; cdr3_nt: TGCGCCAGCAGTCAATCCCAGGGACAGAGGGGGAACAGCGCTGAAGCTTTCTTT; cdr3_aa: CASSQSQGQRGNSAEAFF
j_call: TRBJ2-1; v_call: TRBV5-7; d_call: -; clone_size: -; cdr3_nt: TGTGCCGGGGAACAGGGAGGTTTAGACAATGAGCAGTTCTTC; cdr3_aa: CAGEQGGLDNEQFF
j_call: TRBJ2-3; v_call: TRBV7-9; d_call: TRBD2; clone_size: -; cdr3_nt: TGTGCCAGCAGCTCAGGTCAGATAGCGGGAGCAGATACGCAGTATTTT; cdr3_aa: CASSSGQIAGADTQYF
j_call: TRBJ2-1; v_call: TRBV10-3; d_call: -; clone_size: -; cdr3_nt: TGTGCCATCACCCGTAAGGGGGTGGGGGAGCAGTTCTTC; cdr3_aa: CAITRKGVGEQFF
j_call: TRBJ1-1; v_call: TRBV29-1; d_call: -; clone_size: -; cdr3_nt: TGCAGCGTTGCGGGCCTAATAGCAGGTGAAGCTTTCTTT; cdr3_aa: CSVAGLIAGEAFF
j_call: TRBJ2-5; v_call: TRBV29-1; d_call: TRBD2; clone_size: -; cdr3_nt: TGCAGCGTTCCCACGTCTAGCGGGAGTAGACCAGAGACCCAGTACTTC; cdr3_aa: CSVPTSSGSRPETQYF
j_call: TRBJ2-1; v_call: TRBV6-6; d_call: -; clone_size: -; cdr3_nt: TGTGCCAGCAGCCCCCGACAGGAGCCCCCTTCGCGGCAGTTCTTC; cdr3_aa: CASSPRQEPPSRQFF
j_call: TRBJ2-6; v_call: TRBV14; d_call: -; clone_size: few; cdr3_nt: TGTGCCAGCAGCCTGGTCCTCTCTGGGGCCAACGTCCTGACTTTC; cdr3_aa: CASSLVLSGANVLTF